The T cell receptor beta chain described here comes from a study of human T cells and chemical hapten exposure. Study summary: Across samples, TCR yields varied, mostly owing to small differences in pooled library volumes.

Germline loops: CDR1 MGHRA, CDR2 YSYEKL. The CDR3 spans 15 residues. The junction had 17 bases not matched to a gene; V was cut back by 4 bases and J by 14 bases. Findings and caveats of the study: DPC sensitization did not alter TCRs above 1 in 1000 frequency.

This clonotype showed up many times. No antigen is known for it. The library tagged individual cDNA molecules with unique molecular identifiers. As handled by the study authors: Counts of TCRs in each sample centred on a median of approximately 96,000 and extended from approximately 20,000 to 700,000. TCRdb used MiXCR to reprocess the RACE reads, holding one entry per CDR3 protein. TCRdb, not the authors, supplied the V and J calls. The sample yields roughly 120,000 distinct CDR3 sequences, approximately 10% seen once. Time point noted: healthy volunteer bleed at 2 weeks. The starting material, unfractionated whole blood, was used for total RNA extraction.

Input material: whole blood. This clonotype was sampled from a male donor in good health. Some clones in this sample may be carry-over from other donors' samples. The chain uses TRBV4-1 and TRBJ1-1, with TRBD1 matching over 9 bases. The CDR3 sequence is CASSPAGTGISNAFF. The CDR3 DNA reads TGCGCCAGCAGCCCAGCCGGGACAGGGATTTCCAATGCCTTCTTT.